This T cell receptor (beta chain) was sequenced for a study of beta chain features in type 1 diabetes. Whole-study results and caveats: Cells that show high TCR expression could be over-represented by cDNA sequencing. The study found fewer insertions and more deletions at VDJ junctions in type 1 diabetes patients.

This clone has a handful of counts. Its antigen remains unknown. Per donor, one heparinised blood draw averaged roughly 120 mL. Based on CD45RO/CCR7/CD25/CD127/CD95/CD27, CD4+ regulatory, stem cell-like memory, naive and central memory cells were sorted. Investigators reverse transcribed all isolated RNA, so they sequenced expressed TCRB transcripts. Generated by immunoSEQ multiplex PCR, the TCRdb table keeps only in-frame clones and is missing some. The sample holds roughly 330,000 clones, approximately 10% seen once. Germline CDR1 reads SGHAT; CDR2 reads FQDESV (reference sequence). This CDR3 has 13 residues. With 3 bases removed from V and 1 base from J, the gap between germline ends came to 6 bases.

Sequenced: naive CD4+ T cells from blood. This sequence joins TRBV11-1 and TRBJ1-1, with D unclear. The sequence came from a woman in her twenties or thirties in good health. CDR3 coding DNA: TGTGCCAGCAGCTTTAACAGGAACACTGAAGCTTTCTTT. It specifies CASSFNRNTEAFF.